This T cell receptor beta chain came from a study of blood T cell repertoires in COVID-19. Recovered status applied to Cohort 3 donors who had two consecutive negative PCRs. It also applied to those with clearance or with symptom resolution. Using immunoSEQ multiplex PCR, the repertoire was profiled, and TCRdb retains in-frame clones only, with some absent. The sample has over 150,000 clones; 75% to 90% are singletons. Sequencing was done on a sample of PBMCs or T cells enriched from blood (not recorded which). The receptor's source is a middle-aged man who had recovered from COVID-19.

The CDR3 here is CAWSSRRRTDTQYF. The CDR3, as DNA: TGTGCCTGGAGCAGCAGGCGACGCACAGATACGCAGTATTTT. The chain has TRBV30 and TRBJ2-3; D is ambiguous. The CDR3 consists of 14 residues. Germline CDR1 GTSNPN, CDR2 SVGIG (reference sequence). Trimming pared 3 bases from V and 1 base from J, leaving 11 bases between.